The next 24 T cell receptor beta chains were all read from a single sample in a study of shared clonotypes between healthy human individuals. This table comes from immunoSEQ multiplex PCR, and its TCRdb copy is limited to in-frame clones, with some not included. The sample comprises fewer than 1.6 million clones, about 98.5% of which are singletons, and around 0.38% rests with the top ten. The sample comprised naive CD4+ T cells sorted from blood. Subset here: CD45RA+ positively selected. These receptors originate from a man aged 30 to 39 in good health.

The V call is TRBV28, the J call TRBJ1-4, with D unresolved. The CDR3 runs to 15 residues. Germline V gene sequence: CDR1 MDHEN, CDR2 SYDVKM. Trimming took off 6 bases at V and 2 bases at J, with 13 bases between the two ends. CDR3 amino acids: CASSLKGITNEKLFF. The CDR3 DNA follows: TGTGCCAGCAGCCTTAAAGGGATCACTAATGAAAAACTGTTTTTT.

This chain connects TRBV18 to TRBJ2-1, with TRBD1 identical over 7 bases. Germline V lookup: CDR1 KGHSH, CDR2 LQKENI. V dropped 3 bases and J dropped 7; count of bases not matched to a gene: 12. This CDR3 has 16 residues. In DNA, the CDR3 is TGTGCCAGCTCACCCCAGGTAGGGGGCCGCGGGAATGAGCAGTTCTTC. It encodes CASSPQVGGRGNEQFF.

This clone occurred once. The chain employs TRBV2 and TRBJ2-1; 8 nucleotides agree with TRBD2. The CDR3 has 14 residues. V lost 5 bases to trimming and J lost 7 bases; unmatched junction nucleotides: 7. The V gene's germline CDR1 is SNHLY and CDR2 FYNNEI. The chain's CDR3 is CASSLAGSGNEQFF. Here the CDR3 DNA reads TGTGCCAGCAGTTTAGCGGGGAGCGGTAATGAGCAGTTCTTC.

The CDR3 nucleotides read TGTGCCAGCTCACCAGGTTCCGGGACACCCTATAGCAATCAGCCCCAGCATTTT. This encodes CASSPGSGTPYSNQPQHF. This sequence joins TRBV18 and TRBJ1-5; D perhaps matches TRBD1 (6 bases). Germline-derived CDR1 and CDR2 are KGHSH and LQKENI. The length of the CDR3 is 18 residues. Between the trimmed V and J ends, which lost 2 bases and 0 bases, there was a span of 17 bases.

The chain combines TRBV29-1 with TRBJ1-1, with D possibly matching TRBD1 (6 bases). V lost 6 bases and J 5 bases, leaving 16 bases between the germline ends. CDR3 length: 13 amino acids. CDR1 is SQVTM and CDR2 is ANQGSEA in the germline V gene. The CDR3 spells CSVSAQGLTEAFF. In nucleotides, the CDR3 is TGCAGCGTCAGTGCACAGGGCTTGACTGAAGCTTTCTTT.

V gene TRBV7-9 combines with J gene TRBJ2-7; no definite D call. The germline V and J ends were trimmed by 5 bases and 3 bases, with 8 bases remaining between them. This CDR3 contains 12 residues. Germline V gene data show CDR1 as SEHNR and CDR2 as FQNEAQ (reference sequence). Here the CDR3 DNA reads TGTGCCAGCAGCCCCCAAAACTACGAGCAGTACTTC. Protein product: CASSPQNYEQYF.

The rearrangement joins TRBV5-1 to TRBJ1-4, with D hard to call. From germline, CDR1 is SGHRS and CDR2 YFSETQ. The CDR3 extends over 14 amino acids. V was trimmed by 0 bases and J by 3 bases, leaving 6 bases between them. CDR3 loop: CASSLVAPNEKLFF. In nucleotides, the CDR3 is TGCGCCAGCAGCTTGGTAGCCCCTAATGAAAAACTGTTTTTT.

The CDR3 DNA reads TGTGCCAGCAGCTTCAGGCAGCAGGACTACAATGAGCAGTTCTTC. It translates to CASSFRQQDYNEQFF. The gene calls are TRBV5-6 and TRBJ2-1, with D unclear. Trimming took 2 bases from V and 3 from J, leaving 12 bases between them. Germline V gene lookup returns CDR1 SGHDT and CDR2 YYEEEE. The CDR3 sequence is 15 residues long.

The rearrangement links TRBV28 to TRBJ2-3, with no clear D. Trimming pared 8 bases from V and 0 bases from J, leaving 21 bases between. CDR1 and CDR2 (germline): MDHEN, SYDVKM. The length of the CDR3 is 17 residues. The CDR3 sequence is CASPRTAQPASTDTQYF. The CDR3 nucleotides are TGTGCCAGCCCCCGGACCGCGCAACCAGCTAGCACAGATACGCAGTATTTT.

This chain links TRBV5-1 with TRBJ2-1, with D uncertain. The CDR3 covers 15 residues. Germline values: CDR1 SGHRS, CDR2 YFSETQ. The V end lost 5 bases, the J end lost 0 bases, and 12 bases lay between the germline ends. The CDR3: CASREVFRSYNEQFF. In DNA form, the CDR3 reads TGCGCCAGCAGGGAAGTTTTCCGCTCCTACAATGAGCAGTTCTTC. Looking up the rest from reference TRBV5-1 and TRBJ2-1 gives the full variable domain: KAGVTQTPRYLIKTRGQQVTLSCSPISGHRSVSWYQQTPGQGLQFLFEYFSETQRNKGNFPGRFSGRQFSNSRSEMNVSTLELGDSALYLCASREVFRSYNEQFFGPGTRLTVL.

Notes on this clone: The DNA is left out, because the CDR3 cannot be placed on it with certainty; the CDR3 is given as TCRdb lists it. V gene TRBV11-2 combines with J gene TRBJ1-4. CDR1 and CDR2 (germline): SGHAT, FQNNGV. Ends included, the CDR3 has 19 residues. The CDR3 is CASSLIFGAGGRTNEKLFF.

The chain is built from TRBV12-2 and TRBJ2-2; the table calls TRBD2, which could not be checked here. TRBV12-2 is a documented pseudogene. CDR3 length equals 17 residues. The CDR3 spells CASRRLAGGPSTGELFF. The DNA for the CDR3 is TGTGCAAGTCGCAGACTAGCGGGAGGGCCTAGCACCGGGGAGCTGTTTTTT.

For this clone: The sample carries other DNA sequences with the same CDR3. The gene calls are TRBV5-5 and TRBJ2-5; tentative D call: TRBD2 (6 bases). This CDR3 region has 13 residues. V gave up 0 bases and J gave up 4 bases, with 7 bases separating them. Germline lookup yields CDR1 SGHKS and CDR2 YYEKEE (reference sequence). The CDR3 nucleotides are TGTGCCAGCAGCTTGGTGGGAGGAGAGACCCAGTACTTC. This sequence encodes CASSLVGGETQYF.

Note on this clone: Other DNA sequences in this specimen translate into the identical CDR3. The rearrangement joins TRBV28 to TRBJ2-1; D gene ambiguous. CDR3 length: 11 amino acids. Germline V gene lookup returns CDR1 MDHEN and CDR2 SYDVKM. V dropped 1 base and J dropped 7 bases, with 2 bases sitting between them. The CDR3 DNA is TGTGCCAGCAGTTTATTAAATGAGCAGTTCTTC. It is translated as CASSLLNEQFF.

The chain has TRBV7-9 and TRBJ2-7; a possible D gene is TRBD2 (7 bases). CDR1 and CDR2 from the germline V gene are SEHNR and FQNEAQ (reference sequence). The CDR3 is 14 residues long. The ends were cut back, 5 bases at V and 6 bases at J, with 17 bases in the middle. CDR3 amino acids: CASSTSTGGSEQYF. CDR3 nucleotide sequence: TGTGCCAGCAGCACCTCGACGGGGGGCAGCGAGCAGTACTTC.

The gene calls are TRBV7-2 and TRBJ1-2; TRBD1 agrees at 8 bases. The J segment lost 4 bases and the V segment lost 5 bases, leaving 9 bases of the junction unmatched. Germline V lookup: CDR1 SGHTA, CDR2 FQGNSA. The CDR3 runs 15 residues. The CDR3 here is CASSTDRDNLYGYTF. CDR3 in DNA: TGTGCCAGCAGCACGGACAGGGACAATCTCTATGGCTACACCTTC.

The chain recombines TRBV4-1 with TRBJ2-1; D could derive from TRBD1 or TRBD2 (6 bases each). Germline values: CDR1 MGHRA, CDR2 YSYEKL. The CDR3 loop spans 16 amino acids. V dropped 7 bases and J dropped 0 bases, with 16 bases sitting between them. CDR3 protein: CASTPEGVNSYNEQFF. DNA for the CDR3: TGCGCCAGCACCCCGGAGGGGGTCAACTCCTACAATGAGCAGTTCTTC.

The chain couples TRBV11-2 to TRBJ2-7, with TRBD2 as a possible D gene (5 bases). V lost 1 base and J lost 2, with 18 bases in between. The length of the CDR3 is 17 residues. Germline V gene sequence: CDR1 SGHAT, CDR2 FQNNGV. Written as DNA, the CDR3 is TGTGCCAGCAGCTTAGGAGGGCGTGGGATCCCCACCTACGAGCAGTACTTC. Amino acids: CASSLGGRGIPTYEQYF.

The chain joins TRBV7-9 to TRBJ2-3, with 12 bases aligning to TRBD1. CDR3 length: 15 residues. Looked up from germline, CDR1 is SEHNR and CDR2 is FQNEAQ (reference sequence). With 5 bases clipped from V and 5 bases from J, the junction kept 5 bases outside the gene matches. The CDR3, as DNA: TGTGCCAGCAGCCCCTGGGACAGGGGGCTAGATACGCAGTATTTT. Translated, it gives CASSPWDRGLDTQYF. The complete variable domain, with remaining parts taken from reference TRBV7-9 and TRBJ2-3, reads DTGVSQNPRHKITKRGQNVTFRCDPISEHNRLYWYRQTLGQGPEFLTYFQNEAQLEKSRLLSDRFSAERPKGSFSTLEIQRTEQGDSAMYLCASSPWDRGLDTQYFGPGTRLTVL.

Remarks on this clone: The identical CDR3 is also encoded by other nucleotide sequences in the sample. The chain employs TRBV11-2 and TRBJ2-1; no firm D call. Per the germline V gene, CDR1 is SGHAT and CDR2 is FQNNGV. This CDR3 is 15 amino acids long. V shed 4 bases and J shed 0 bases, with 10 bases lying between them. The CDR3 sequence is CASSSGRRSYNEQFF. CDR3 sequence (DNA): TGTGCCAGCAGCTCCGGTAGACGCTCCTACAATGAGCAGTTCTTC. The full variable domain, its missing parts supplied by reference TRBV11-2 and TRBJ2-1, is EAGVAQSPRYKIIEKRQSVAFWCNPISGHATLYWYQQILGQGPKLLIQFQNNGVVDDSQLPKDRFSAERLKGVDSTLKIQPAKLEDSAVYLCASSSGRRSYNEQFFGPGTRLTVL.

The CDR3 is CASSYDGTTAYEQYF. CDR3 DNA sequence: TGTGCCAGCAGCTACGACGGCACAACTGCCTACGAGCAGTACTTC. The chain joins TRBV7-3 to TRBJ2-7; D is unresolved. The CDR3 has 15 amino acids. V was clipped by 4 bases and J by 2 bases, with 15 bases between them. The germline CDR1 and CDR2 sequences are SGHTA and FQGTGA.

The V gene is TRBV5-5, the J gene TRBJ1-3; D unresolved. The CDR3 runs to 13 residues. Looked up from germline, CDR1 is SGHKS and CDR2 is YYEKEE (reference sequence). V shed 0 bases and J shed 7 bases, with 8 bases lying between them. The CDR3 loop reads CASSLELVNTIYF. The CDR3 bases are TGTGCCAGCAGCTTGGAATTGGTGAACACCATATATTTT.

The rearrangement uses TRBV2 and TRBJ1-5, with D hard to call. From germline, CDR1 is SNHLY and CDR2 FYNNEI. The CDR3 covers 16 residues. Trimming cost V 0 bases and J 6 bases, with 15 bases left between them. CDR3 amino acids: CASSEALRGFGQPQHF. CDR3 coding DNA: TGTGCCAGCAGTGAAGCGCTTCGGGGTTTCGGTCAGCCCCAGCATTTT.

This clone was seen just once. The gene calls are TRBV5-4 and TRBJ2-1; TRBD2 agrees at 10 bases. The CDR3 is 15 amino acids. Germline CDR1 and CDR2: SGHNT and YYREEE (reference sequence). The ends lost 1 base at V and 3 bases at J; junction bases unmatched: 1. The CDR3 here is CASSLPSGSYNEQFF. In nucleotides, the CDR3 is TGTGCCAGCAGCTTGCCTAGCGGGAGCTACAATGAGCAGTTCTTC.